One sample yielded the 24 T cell receptor beta chains listed below, sequenced in a study of monozygotic twins with inflammatory bowel disease. From its re-call of the 5' RACE reads, TCRdb lists each CDR3 protein once, without DNA. This sample's table reports a few hundred thousand distinct CDR3 sequences. The sequencing input was blood. The source is a human donor with ulcerative colitis or Crohn's disease, or a healthy co-twin of an affected twin (not recorded which).

V usage is TRBV5-6 and J usage is TRBJ1-4; TCRdb returns TRBD1, unconfirmable since there is no DNA. The CDR3 spans 14 residues. Germline assignment: CDR1 SGHDT and CDR2 YYEEEE. The CDR3 protein is CASSPGQGHEKLFF.

The gene calls are TRBV7-3 and TRBJ1-1. Germline CDR1 is SGHTA and CDR2 is FQGTGA. The CDR3 is 13 residues long. The CDR3: CASSLMANTEAFF.

The J gene is TRBJ2-7, the V gene TRBV5-1; there is no DNA to check the TCRdb D call of TRBD1. From germline, CDR1 is SGHRS and CDR2 YFSETQ. The CDR3 consists of 15 residues. The CDR3 region is CASSATGTGGILQYF.

This chain uses TRBV6-1 with TRBJ2-2; TCRdb's D call, TRBD1, is unchecked because there is no DNA. The CDR3 spans 12 residues. Germline-derived CDR1 and CDR2 are MNHNS and SASEGT. CDR3 loop: CASTRQDRELFF.

The chain joins TRBV2 to TRBJ1-5. The CDR3 totals 14 residues. Per germline, CDR1 SNHLY and CDR2 FYNNEI. The CDR3 loop is CASSATDSNQPQHF.

CDR3 amino acids: CASSDSDDGGGSNTGELFF. This chain uses TRBV6-4 with TRBJ2-2; TCRdb lists TRBD1, though no DNA is available to test this call. The CDR3 loop spans 19 amino acids. Germline loops: CDR1 MRHNA, CDR2 SNTAGT.

The chain couples TRBV11-2 to TRBJ2-5; TCRdb proposes TRBD1, but this gene call is untestable without DNA. Germline V gene lookup returns CDR1 SGHAT and CDR2 FQNNGV. This CDR3 is 14 amino acids long. CDR3 protein: CASSLVAGTETQYF. Supplemented by reference TRBV11-2 and TRBJ2-5, the full variable domain reads EAGVAQSPRYKIIEKRQSVAFWCNPISGHATLYWYQQILGQGPKLLIQFQNNGVVDDSQLPKDRFSAERLKGVDSTLKIQPAKLEDSAVYLCASSLVAGTETQYFGPGTRLLVL.

This chain uses TRBV7-2 with TRBJ1-2; the D call from TCRdb, TRBD1, cannot be confirmed without DNA. CDR1 is SGHTA and CDR2 is FQGNSA in the germline V gene. The CDR3 is 13 residues long. This CDR3 reads CASSPGQGRRFHF.

This chain links TRBV18 with TRBJ2-5. Looked up from germline, CDR1 is KGHSH and CDR2 is LQKENI. The CDR3 runs 12 residues. Here the CDR3 reads CASSPFAETQYF.

The gene calls are TRBV7-9 and TRBJ2-7; TCRdb designates TRBD1, a call that cannot be tested without DNA. Germline values: CDR1 SEHNR, CDR2 FQNEAQ (reference sequence). This CDR3 spans 11 amino acids. CDR3 protein: CASSRDRGQYF.

V and J are TRBV5-1 and TRBJ2-1; TCRdb proposes TRBD2, but this gene call is untestable without DNA. The germline V gene has CDR1 SGHRS and CDR2 YFSETQ. This CDR3 is 14 amino acids long. The CDR3 here is CASSLLAGVNEQFF.

This sequence joins TRBV6-5 and TRBJ1-1. Germline V gene data show CDR1 as MNHEY and CDR2 as SVGAGI. This CDR3 region has 14 residues. This CDR3 reads CASSYGVSGTEAFF.

The CDR3 region is CASSSTSGGPGSSYNEQFF. The V gene is TRBV5-1, the J gene TRBJ2-1; the TCRdb D gene call, TRBD2, has no DNA to confirm it. Germline assignment: CDR1 SGHRS and CDR2 YFSETQ. There are 19 residues in the CDR3.

The rearrangement uses TRBV7-9 and TRBJ2-5; there is no DNA to check the TCRdb D call of TRBD1. From germline, CDR1 is SEHNR and CDR2 FQNEAQ (reference sequence). The CDR3 extends over 17 amino acids. CDR3 sequence: CASSLVSAGQGEETQYF.

The chain recombines TRBV19 with TRBJ2-3. The germline V gene has CDR1 LNHDA and CDR2 SQIVND (reference sequence). The CDR3 extends over 13 amino acids. Here the CDR3 reads CASSSMVTDTQYF.

The chain carries TRBV5-1 and TRBJ2-2; TCRdb's D call, TRBD1, is unchecked because there is no DNA. The CDR3 runs 15 residues. Germline loops: CDR1 SGHRS, CDR2 YFSETQ. The chain's CDR3 is CASSLATDTYGELFF. Supplemented by reference TRBV5-1 and TRBJ2-2, the full variable domain reads KAGVTQTPRYLIKTRGQQVTLSCSPISGHRSVSWYQQTPGQGLQFLFEYFSETQRNKGNFPGRFSGRQFSNSRSEMNVSTLELGDSALYLCASSLATDTYGELFFGEGSRLTVL.

Here the CDR3 reads CASSLLSRGAGNSPLHF. V gene TRBV27 combines with J gene TRBJ1-6; TCRdb reports TRBD1, a call that lacks DNA to check it against. The CDR3 is 17 residues long. Germline assignment: CDR1 MNHEY and CDR2 SMNVEV (reference sequence).

The V call is TRBV18, the J call TRBJ1-1; TCRdb reports TRBD1, a call that lacks DNA to check it against. This CDR3 has 13 residues. The V gene's germline CDR1 is KGHSH and CDR2 LQKENI. CDR3 amino acids: CASSDRMNTEAFF.

The J gene is TRBJ2-2, the V gene TRBV12-3 or TRBV12-4. The CDR3 spans 16 residues. The CDR3 sequence is CASSFRLAGVNGELFF.

This chain uses TRBV7-3 with TRBJ2-1; the TCRdb call, TRBD1, lacks DNA for checking. The length of the CDR3 is 15 residues. CDR1 and CDR2 (germline): SGHTA, FQGTGA. The CDR3 reads CASSPQGDSYNEQFF. Together with reference TRBV7-3 and TRBJ2-1, the CDR3 gives the full variable domain: GAGVSQTPSNKVTEKGKYVELRCDPISGHTALYWYRQSLGQGPEFLIYFQGTGAADDSGLPNDRFFAVRPEGSVSTLKIQRTERGDSAVYLCASSPQGDSYNEQFFGPGTRLTVL.

This chain joins TRBV5-1 and TRBJ2-3; TCRdb lists TRBD2, though no DNA is available to test this call. The CDR3 is made up of 14 amino acids. The germline gives CDR1 SGHRS, CDR2 YFSETQ. The CDR3: CASSGTSGTDTQYF.

V usage is TRBV3-1 and J usage is TRBJ1-6. CDR1 LGHDT and CDR2 YNNKEL come from the germline V gene (reference sequence). CDR3 length: 15 amino acids. The CDR3 region is CASSQVVSVNSPLHF.

CDR3 sequence: CASSISGVSYEQYF. The V call is TRBV7-9, the J call TRBJ2-7. The CDR3 runs to 14 residues. Germline V CDR1 and CDR2: SEHNR, FQNEAQ (reference sequence).

The chain uses TRBV5-6 and TRBJ1-2; TCRdb calls TRBD1, which cannot be checked without DNA. The V gene's germline CDR1 is SGHDT and CDR2 YYEEEE. This CDR3 is 15 amino acids long. The CDR3 here is CASSPAGGTNYGYTF.